The 22 T cell receptor beta chains below come from one sample, sequenced in a study of T cell repertoires in cytomegalovirus infection. TCRdb reprocessed the reads with MiXCR, giving one entry per CDR3 protein. Among about 320,000 distinct CDR3 sequences listed, 9% to 9.5% were seen once. The source material was PBMCs. Receptor source: a human donor in good health (CMV status not recorded). Some clones in this sample may be carry-over from other donors' samples.

This clonotype appeared a few times. The genes are TRBV20-1 and TRBJ1-2; 10 nucleotides match TRBD1. V gave up 2 bases and J gave up 8 bases; unmatched junction bases: 11. This CDR3 has 15 amino acids. The germline V gene encodes CDR1 DFQATT and CDR2 SNEGSKA (reference sequence). The CDR3 reads CSARPTRDRGDGYTF. DNA for the CDR3: TGCAGTGCTAGACCGACCCGGGACAGGGGTGACGGCTACACCTTC.

This clonotype was seen many times. This chain links TRBV6-5 with TRBJ1-5; TRBD1 aligns across 7 bases. Per the germline V gene, CDR1 is MNHEY and CDR2 is SVGAGI. The CDR3 covers 14 residues. V was pared by 0 bases and J by 5 bases, with 1 base of the junction left unmatched. The DNA for the CDR3 is TGTGCCAGCAGTTACTCCAGGGGGGATCAGCCCCAGCATTTT. Protein: CASSYSRGDQPQHF.

This clonotype was seen a few times. V usage is TRBV2 and J usage is TRBJ2-1, with TRBD2 matching over 11 bases. CDR1 and CDR2 (germline): SNHLY, FYNNEI. V gave up 4 bases and J gave up 10 bases; unmatched junction bases: 12. The CDR3 loop spans 16 amino acids. CDR3 bases: TGTGCCAGCAGTGCCCCGGGTAGCGGGGGGGCCAGGGAGCAGTTCTTC. It specifies CASSAPGSGGAREQFF.

In this sample, this clonotype turned up many times. V usage is TRBV7-2 and J usage is TRBJ1-2; D is unresolved. The V gene's germline CDR1 is SGHTA and CDR2 FQGNSA. Deletions cut 5 bases from V and 0 bases from J, with 10 bases between. CDR3 length equals 14 residues. The CDR3 DNA reads TGTGCCAGCAGCGCCGGGCCATCTAACTATGGCTACACCTTC. Translating gives CASSAGPSNYGYTF.

This clonotype came up many times. The chain is built from TRBV11-2 and TRBJ2-7; D may be TRBD1 or TRBD2 (5 bases each). Germline V gene lookup returns CDR1 SGHAT and CDR2 FQNNGV. V lost 5 bases and J lost 2, with 13 bases in between. This CDR3 region has 14 residues. CDR3 sequence (DNA): TGTGCCAGCAGCCCCCCGAGGGGCCCCTACGAGCAGTACTTC. Protein sequence: CASSPPRGPYEQYF.

J is TRBJ2-3 and V is TRBV4-2; D gene ambiguous. Germline V gene data show CDR1 as LGHNA and CDR2 as YNFKEQ. V lost 0 bases and J 5 bases, leaving 6 bases between the germline ends. The CDR3 runs 13 residues. CDR3 DNA: TGTGCCAGCAGCCAAGACAGACAAGATACGCAGTATTTT. This encodes CASSQDRQDTQYF.

This clonotype has more than one count but fewer than ten. CDR3 loop: CASSHGYQPQHF. For the CDR3, the DNA is TGTGCCAGCAGTCACGGTTATCAGCCCCAGCATTTT. The gene calls are TRBV12-3 or TRBV12-4 and TRBJ1-5, with unresolved D. V dropped 5 bases and J dropped 5 bases, with 7 bases sitting between them. The CDR3 is made up of 12 amino acids.

This chain links TRBV7-2 with TRBJ2-7; 8 nucleotides agree with TRBD2. The CDR3 is 15 residues long. After removal of 1 base from V and 3 bases from J, the junction contained 5 bases not matched to a gene. Looked up from germline, CDR1 is SGHTA and CDR2 is FQGNSA. The CDR3: CTSSLGSAGDYEQYF. In nucleotides, the CDR3 is TGTACCAGCAGCTTAGGGTCAGCGGGGGACTACGAGCAGTACTTC.

The chain joins TRBV12-3 or TRBV12-4 to TRBJ2-1, with unresolved D. V was cut by 7 bases and J by 7 bases, with 17 bases left in between. This CDR3 is 14 amino acids long. CDR3 nucleotide sequence: TGTGCCAGCACCCAACAATTACAAGGGAATGAGCAGTTCTTC. It encodes CASTQQLQGNEQFF.

This clonotype came up many times. The CDR3: CSATASGGARKQFF. Written as DNA, the CDR3 is TGCAGTGCTACGGCTAGCGGGGGGGCCAGGAAGCAGTTCTTC. The chain uses TRBV20-1 and TRBJ2-1, with 12 bases lining up with TRBD2. The CDR3 has 14 amino acids. Trimming at V came to 4 bases and at J to 11 bases, leaving 9 bases not matched to a gene. Germline loops: CDR1 DFQATT, CDR2 SNEGSKA (reference sequence).

The gene calls are TRBV7-3 and TRBJ1-6; 8 nucleotides line up with TRBD1. Trimming took 4 bases from V and 7 from J; bases not matched to a gene: 3. This CDR3 region has 14 residues. Germline loops: CDR1 SGHTA, CDR2 FQGTGA. This CDR3 is CASSSQGANSPLHF. In DNA, the CDR3 is TGTGCCAGCAGCTCCCAGGGGGCCAATTCACCCCTCCACTTT.

This clonotype was detected a few times. V is TRBV20-1 and J is TRBJ2-3, with 12 bases that match TRBD2. Looked up from germline, CDR1 is DFQATT and CDR2 is SNEGSKA (reference sequence). Trimming took 5 bases from V and 6 from J; bases not matched to a gene: 15. There are 17 residues in the CDR3. The CDR3 nucleotides read TGCAGTGCTCCAAACCTAGCGGGGGGGCCGTGGATGGATACGCAGTATTTT. It translates to CSAPNLAGGPWMDTQYF.

The rearrangement joins TRBV20-1 to TRBJ2-7, with a possible D match to TRBD1 (5 bases). With 8 bases removed from V and 6 bases from J, the gap between germline ends came to 14 bases. The CDR3 has 11 amino acids. CDR1 DFQATT and CDR2 SNEGSKA come from the germline V gene (reference sequence). This chain's CDR3 is CSSGKGTEQYF. The CDR3 region has the DNA TGCAGTTCAGGGAAGGGTACCGAGCAGTACTTC.

This clonotype was observed many times. The V gene is TRBV7-9, the J gene TRBJ1-2; D gene unclear. V lost 5 bases, J lost 4 bases, and 11 bases lay in between. The CDR3 sequence is 13 residues long. Germline V gene lookup returns CDR1 SEHNR and CDR2 FQNEAQ (reference sequence). CDR3 nucleotide sequence: TGTGCCAGCAGCGGCCCGAACAGCTATGGCTACACCTTC. Protein product: CASSGPNSYGYTF. Supplemented by reference TRBV7-9 and TRBJ1-2, the full variable domain reads DTGVSQNPRHKITKRGQNVTFRCDPISEHNRLYWYRQTLGQGPEFLTYFQNEAQLEKSRLLSDRFSAERPKGSFSTLEIQRTEQGDSAMYLCASSGPNSYGYTFGSGTRLTVV.

The J gene is TRBJ1-1, the V gene TRBV6-4; 9 bases are a match to TRBD1. CDR1 and CDR2 (germline): MRHNA, SNTAGT. CDR3 length equals 12 residues. V lost 6 bases and J lost 9; bases outside the gene matches: 5. CDR3 coding DNA: TGTGCCAGCAGGCAAACAGGGGGCCAAGCTTTCTTT. It is translated as CASRQTGGQAFF.

This clonotype was seen a handful of times. The V call is TRBV6-2 or TRBV6-3, the J call TRBJ2-7; D is perhaps TRBD2 (6 bases). In germline, CDR1 is MNHEY, CDR2 SVGEGT. The V end lost 6 bases, the J end lost 0 bases, and 18 bases lay between the germline ends. CDR3 size: 16 residues. CDR3 DNA: TGTGCCAGCAGGGAGCTAGCGAGGGGCTACTCCTACGAGCAGTACTTC. Protein product: CASRELARGYSYEQYF.

This clonotype was detected many times. The chain carries TRBV11-2 and TRBJ2-5, with unresolved D. Germline V CDR1 and CDR2: SGHAT, FQNNGV. Deletions cut 4 bases from V and 5 bases from J, with 11 bases between. The CDR3 loop spans 13 amino acids. This CDR3 is CASSSHRRETQYF. In DNA, the CDR3 is TGTGCCAGCAGCTCACATAGGCGGGAGACCCAGTACTTC.

The rearrangement links TRBV30 to TRBJ1-3, with TRBD1 as a possible D gene (5 bases). The CDR3 is 14 amino acids. Germline CDR1 and CDR2: GTSNPN and SVGIG (reference sequence). Trimming removed 4 bases at V and 4 bases at J, with 14 bases between. In DNA form, the CDR3 reads TGTGCCTGGACCCGGGGGGGGAGAGGAAACACCATATATTTT. This translates into CAWTRGGRGNTIYF.

This clonotype was observed at least ten times. The chain uses TRBV23-1 and TRBJ2-5; no reliable D call. TRBV23-1 is recorded as an ORF, its role being uncertain. The CDR3 loop spans 12 amino acids. The V and J ends lost 4 bases and 0 bases respectively, with 3 bases between them. DNA of the CDR3: TGCGCCAGCAGTCGCCACCAAGAGACCCAGTACTTC. Protein product: CASSRHQETQYF.

Only a few counts were recorded for this clonotype. The CDR3 DNA reads TGTGCCAGCAGTTATTTGACAGGGGGGTACAATGAGCAGTTCTTC. Encoded protein: CASSYLTGGYNEQFF. The gene calls are TRBV6-2 or TRBV6-3 and TRBJ2-1; 9 bases are a match to TRBD1. The J segment lost 4 bases and the V segment lost 3 bases, leaving 4 bases of the junction unmatched. CDR3 length: 15 residues. Germline lookup yields CDR1 MNHEY and CDR2 SVGEGT.

This clonotype has ten or more counts. The gene calls are TRBV6-5 and TRBJ1-1; D remains ambiguous. V lost 1 base and J 1 base, leaving 13 bases between the germline ends. The CDR3 loop spans 16 amino acids. Looked up from germline, CDR1 is MNHEY and CDR2 is SVGAGI. CDR3 bases: TGTGCCAGCAGTTACTTTGGACGGCGATCGAACACTGAAGCTTTCTTT. It encodes CASSYFGRRSNTEAFF.

The chain uses TRBV2 and TRBJ1-1; D remains unclear. CDR1 and CDR2 (germline): SNHLY, FYNNEI. The CDR3 contains 14 residues. The ends were cut back, 7 bases at V and 1 base at J, with 13 bases in the middle. CDR3 residues: CASTLFNSNTEAFF. As DNA, the CDR3 is TGTGCCAGCACCCTATTCAATTCGAACACTGAAGCTTTCTTT.